This paragraph covers one TCR beta chain sequence. Clones were read by immunoSEQ multiplex PCR, and TCRdb kept only the in-frame ones, dropping some. The table has roughly 300,000 clones, roughly 86% seen once; the top ten hold 6.5% to 9.5%. The data derive from a study of blood T cell repertoires in COVID-19. In the study overall: Samples of COVID-19 (acute and convalescent) were obtained from the United States, Italy and Spain.

Trimming cost V 5 bases and J 8 bases; bases outside gene matches: 9. CDR3 length: 15 residues. Per the germline V gene, CDR1 is SEHNR and CDR2 is FQNEAQ (reference sequence). The gene calls are TRBV7-9 and TRBJ1-6; 7 bases line up with TRBD1. Sequencing input: peripheral blood. The clonotype originates from a woman in her forties or fifties who had recovered from COVID-19. Here the CDR3 DNA reads TGTGCCAGCAGCACCTCGGGACAGAGATATTCACCCCTCCACTTT. Translation: CASSTSGQRYSPLHF.